The rows below give T cell receptor beta chains drawn from one sample of a study of blood T cell repertoires in COVID-19. Here immunoSEQ multiplex PCR was the method, and the copy in TCRdb shows in-frame clones only, minus some. The sample holds approximately 50,000 clones, 84% seen once. Sequenced material: peripheral blood. The receptors were sampled from a human donor in a cohort sampled during active COVID-19. CDR3s leave out the opening cysteine and the closing phenylalanine or tryptophan.

V gene	J gene	CDR3 protein
TRBV6-6	TRBJ2-3	ASTPGVGASTDTQY
TRBV19	TRBJ2-3	ASSIPRSRTDTQY
TRBV5-5	TRBJ2-2	ATAFAGSGELF
TRBV4-1	TRBJ2-2	ASSQRQGPNTGELF
TRBV18	TRBJ1-4	ASSEQGLDEKLF
TRBV2	TRBJ2-1	ASNPGLANNEQF
TRBV18	TRBJ2-7	ASSPRSSYEQY
TRBV28	TRBJ1-2	ASSPGTGAYGYT
TRBV5-1	TRBJ2-4	ASSTGLAGDRALGKNIQY
TRBV18	TRBJ2-7	ASSPGGGRGTRSSYEQY
TRBV6-5	TRBJ1-1	ASSRGGTEAF
TRBV20-1	TRBJ1-2	SAPQGSGYT
TRBV9	TRBJ1-2	ASSSHPDRAVSYGYT
TRBV3-1/TRBV3-2	TRBJ2-3	ASSQSRGDTQY
TRBV13	TRBJ1-2	ASSWQVNYGYT
TRBV9	TRBJ2-1	ASSVVGAGSYNEQF
TRBV19	TRBJ2-3	ASSRGPQEGDTQY
TRBV6-1	TRBJ1-1	ASSDGQYTEAF
TRBV10-3	TRBJ1-2	AISESTGYYGYT
TRBV9	TRBJ2-2	ASSVGPPMPSSNTGELF
TRBV29-1	TRBJ2-7	SVGTGNEQY
TRBV2	TRBJ1-5	ASRQGSNQPQH
TRBV4-2	TRBJ2-3	ASSQDQGLAGRTDTQY
TRBV18	TRBJ2-2	ASSPFPGQGTGELF
TRBV5-1	TRBJ1-3	ASSPGQAISGNTIY
TRBV7-2	TRBJ2-5	ASSYNRGGQETQY
TRBV18	TRBJ1-4	ASSPGGRDEKLF
TRBV6-1	TRBJ1-6	ASSEAPYGGGNSPLH
TRBV10-1	TRBJ2-2	ASSEPGHHLTGELF
TRBV5-4	TRBJ2-1	ASSPGVGSATYNEQF
TRBV29-1	TRBJ2-7	SVANPSGETYEQY
TRBV7-9	TRBJ2-4	ASSFFPPPRQGSKNIQY
TRBV5-4	TRBJ1-2	ASRLDLPGGYT
TRBV6-2/TRBV6-3	TRBJ1-1	ASIPRGNTEAF
TRBV19	TRBJ2-1	ASSIQGDEQF
TRBV7-9	TRBJ2-2	ASSLFRRTSGTGELF
TRBV3-1/TRBV3-2	TRBJ2-1	ASSRRGNEQF
TRBV28	TRBJ1-2	ASSLGDGYT
TRBV19	TRBJ1-2	ASSGRESYGYT
TRBV11-2	TRBJ2-1	ASSLGGTGIDEQF
TRBV7-3	TRBJ1-1	ASRSSGGNTEAF
TRBV14	TRBJ1-1	ASSPGQGTLNTEAF
TRBV5-1	TRBJ2-1	ASSLSLQSYNEQF
TRBV2	TRBJ2-2	ASDERGGTGELF
TRBV11-3	TRBJ2-3	ASSPATASGQRDTQY
TRBV6-6	TRBJ1-4	ASSPSGFVLF
TRBV19	TRBJ1-2	ASSLQGAYGGYT
TRBV10-1	TRBJ2-5	ASSDRGARETQY
TRBV6-6	TRBJ2-1	ASSYFTGSHNEQF
TRBV5-1	TRBJ1-3	ASSLASGPSGNTIY
TRBV7-9	TRBJ2-1	ASSLSAGGPYNEQF
TRBV7-2	TRBJ1-2	ASSLDRYQGYT
TRBV7-8	TRBJ1-4	ASSQEATREKLF
TRBV5-6	TRBJ2-7	ASSLMASGSSRSREQY
TRBV6-5	TRBJ1-4	ASRAADRVEKLF
TRBV28	TRBJ2-5	ASSLSGFQETQY
TRBV6-5	TRBJ2-2	ASSYSLATAGELF